This is a list of T cell receptor beta chains from one sample in a study of T cell changes during pregnancy in multiple sclerosis. The assay was immunoSEQ multiplex PCR, and TCRdb's table has in-frame clones only and misses some. The profile shows 55,000 to 80,000 clones, approximately 93% of them singletons. This sample comprised CD8+ T cells from peripheral blood mononuclear cells, obtained in the second trimester of pregnancy. These receptors all come from a female donor with multiple sclerosis, enrolled in a pregnancy study. CDR3s include the opening cysteine and the closing phenylalanine or tryptophan. Each record gives: CDR3 DNA, CDR3 protein, clone size, V gene, J gene, D gene. The D gene is left open where the match is weak. Rows give clone size only sometimes, using once, few, many, or a class for an expanded clone.

DNA: TGTGCCAGCAGCGTAGGCACTAGCCCTAGCACAGATACGCAGTATTTT
CDR3: CASSVGTSPSTDTQYF
size: NA
V: TRBV9
J: TRBJ2-3
D: NA

DNA: TGTGCCAGCAGCCCCGATGACGGGATCTACGAGCAGTACTTC
CDR3: CASSPDDGIYEQYF
size: once
V: TRBV28
J: TRBJ2-7
D: NA

DNA: TGTGCCAGCAGCTTGTGGGAGGGCCGCGCAGATACGCAGTATTTT
CDR3: CASSLWEGRADTQYF
size: NA
V: TRBV5-5
J: TRBJ2-3
D: TRBD2

DNA: TGTGCCAGCAGCTCTGTAGGTGGAGGGGCCTCCTTCAATGAGCAGTTCTTC
CDR3: CASSSVGGGASFNEQFF
size: NA
V: TRBV7-9
J: TRBJ2-1
D: NA

DNA: TGTGCCAGCAGCTTAGCGGGGCTGGGGGATGAGCAGTTCTTC
CDR3: CASSLAGLGDEQFF
size: once
V: TRBV5-4
J: TRBJ2-1
D: TRBD2

DNA: TGTGCCAGCAGCGCGGCCATCTCCTACAATGAGCAGTTCTTC
CDR3: CASSAAISYNEQFF
size: NA
V: TRBV5-4
J: TRBJ2-1
D: NA

DNA: TGCGCCAGCAGTCCGGACAGTGACGAAAAACTGTTTTTT
CDR3: CASSPDSDEKLFF
size: NA
V: TRBV4-1
J: TRBJ1-4
D: NA

DNA: TGTGCCAGCAGTTCCGGACTAGCGGGAGGTCCTAACAATGAGCAGTTCTTC
CDR3: CASSSGLAGGPNNEQFF
size: NA
V: TRBV27
J: TRBJ2-1
D: TRBD2

DNA: TGTGCCAGCAGCCTCGGACTAGCAGAGACCTACGAGCAGTACTTC
CDR3: CASSLGLAETYEQYF
size: NA
V: TRBV7-9
J: TRBJ2-7
D: TRBD2

DNA: TGTGCCAGCAGTGAAGCGCGGTCGGGACAGCGATTTGGAAACACCATATATTTT
CDR3: CASSEARSGQRFGNTIYF
size: NA
V: TRBV6-1
J: TRBJ1-3
D: TRBD1

DNA: TGTGCCAGCAGCTTAGCGGACAGGGGGCATGAGCAGTTCTTC
CDR3: CASSLADRGHEQFF
size: NA
V: TRBV7-9
J: TRBJ2-1
D: TRBD1

DNA: TGTGCCAGCAGCTTCCGGGACATCGGCTACACCTTC
CDR3: CASSFRDIGYTF
size: NA
V: TRBV2
J: TRBJ1-2
D: NA

DNA: TGTGCCAGCAGCTTAGTAGGAAGCGCGAACACCGGGGAGCTGTTTTTT
CDR3: CASSLVGSANTGELFF
size: NA
V: TRBV7-8
J: TRBJ2-2
D: NA

DNA: TGTGCCATCAGTGATCTTGGGACAGCGAACACTGAAGCTTTCTTT
CDR3: CAISDLGTANTEAFF
size: NA
V: TRBV10-3
J: TRBJ1-1
D: TRBD1

DNA: TGTGCCTGGAGTGACGAGGGTAATTCACCCCTCCACTTT
CDR3: CAWSDEGNSPLHF
size: NA
V: TRBV30
J: TRBJ1-6
D: NA

DNA: TGTGCCAGCAGTTATGGGGCTGGGGAGCTGTTTTTT
CDR3: CASSYGAGELFF
size: once
V: TRBV6-5
J: TRBJ2-2
D: NA

DNA: TGTGCCAGCAGCAACCGGGACAGGGTTGAAAATGAGCAGTTCTTC
CDR3: CASSNRDRVENEQFF
size: once
V: TRBV21-1
J: TRBJ2-1
D: NA

DNA: TGTGCCAGCAGCTTAGGTCAGTGGGAGGCGAACACCGGGGAGCTGTTTTTT
CDR3: CASSLGQWEANTGELFF
size: NA
V: TRBV11-3
J: TRBJ2-2
D: NA

DNA: TGTGCCATCAGTGAAGGTAACCCCGCGGACATTCAGTACTTC
CDR3: CAISEGNPADIQYF
size: once
V: TRBV10-3
J: TRBJ2-4
D: NA

DNA: TGTGCCAGCAGTCCAGGACAGGAGAATTCACCCCTCCACTTT
CDR3: CASSPGQENSPLHF
size: NA
V: TRBV27
J: TRBJ1-6
D: TRBD1

DNA: TGTGCCAGTAGTACCCAGGGGAACACTGAAGCTTTCTTT
CDR3: CASSTQGNTEAFF
size: few
V: TRBV19
J: TRBJ1-1
D: NA

DNA: TGCGCCAGCAGCCAAGTGGGGGGCACTGAAGCTTTCTTT
CDR3: CASSQVGGTEAFF
size: NA
V: TRBV4-1
J: TRBJ1-1
D: NA

DNA: TGTGCCAGCAGCTGGGACAGGGGGGCCTACGAGCAGTACTTC
CDR3: CASSWDRGAYEQYF
size: NA
V: TRBV11-2
J: TRBJ2-7
D: TRBD1

DNA: TGTGCCAGCAGCTTATGGGGCGCACAAGAGACCCAGTACTTC
CDR3: CASSLWGAQETQYF
size: NA
V: TRBV7-6
J: TRBJ2-5
D: NA

DNA: TGTGCCAGCAGCTTAGCGGGTAGCGGGATCGAGCAGTACTTC
CDR3: CASSLAGSGIEQYF
size: NA
V: TRBV7-6
J: TRBJ2-7
D: TRBD2

DNA: TGTGCCAGTACCGGACAGGACCTCAATCAGCCCCAGCATTTT
CDR3: CASTGQDLNQPQHF
size: NA
V: TRBV19
J: TRBJ1-5
D: TRBD1

DNA: TGTGCCAGCAGCCATCCTAGCGGGACGCAACCTTCTACCCCAGATACGCAGTATTTT
CDR3: CASSHPSGTQPSTPDTQYF
size: NA
V: TRBV4-2
J: TRBJ2-3
D: TRBD2

DNA: TGTGCCAGCAGACCCGATAGGGCAGGGGGAAGGTCCTACGAGCAGTACTTC
CDR3: CASRPDRAGGRSYEQYF
size: NA
V: TRBV27
J: TRBJ2-7
D: TRBD1

DNA: TGTGCCAGTAGGAGCTTGGACAGTATGAACACTGAAGCTTTCTTT
CDR3: CASRSLDSMNTEAFF
size: few
V: TRBV19
J: TRBJ1-1
D: NA

DNA: TGTGCCAGCAGCGTAGCTAGCGGGAGTCACAATGAGCAGTTCTTC
CDR3: CASSVASGSHNEQFF
size: NA
V: TRBV9
J: TRBJ2-1
D: TRBD2

DNA: TGTGCCAGCAGTTTGTCCCCAAGCGGACCGGGGGGGCGGACCCAGTACTTC
CDR3: CASSLSPSGPGGRTQYF
size: NA
V: TRBV27
J: TRBJ2-5
D: TRBD2

DNA: TGTGCCAGTAGTATGGGCTCTAGCTCGAACACCGGGGAGCTGTTTTTT
CDR3: CASSMGSSSNTGELFF
size: NA
V: TRBV19
J: TRBJ2-2
D: NA

DNA: TGTGCCAGCAGTTCAGGGTTTAGGTACGAGCAGTACTTC
CDR3: CASSSGFRYEQYF
size: once
V: TRBV7-9
J: TRBJ2-7
D: NA

DNA: TGTGCCAGCAGCGCCCCGACAGGGGCTGGGGCCAACGTCCTGACTTTC
CDR3: CASSAPTGAGANVLTF
size: NA
V: TRBV9
J: TRBJ2-6
D: TRBD1

DNA: TGTGCCAGCAGCTCAACGACAGCTCAGGAGGCTTTCTTT
CDR3: CASSSTTAQEAFF
size: few
V: TRBV9
J: TRBJ1-1
D: NA

DNA: TGTGCCAGCAGTACCCCCAGCGGAGAGACCCAGTACTTC
CDR3: CASSTPSGETQYF
size: once
V: TRBV2
J: TRBJ2-5
D: NA

DNA: TGCGCCAGCAGCCCTGGACAGGGTAGCACTGAAGCTTTCTTT
CDR3: CASSPGQGSTEAFF
size: NA
V: TRBV5-1
J: TRBJ1-1
D: TRBD1

DNA: TGTGCCAGCAGTCTAGGACTAGCGTCCATACCCTACGAGCAGTACTTC
CDR3: CASSLGLASIPYEQYF
size: NA
V: TRBV27
J: TRBJ2-7
D: TRBD2

DNA: TGTGCCAGCAGCGTAGGCCCGACAGGGGGCACTGGCTACACCTTC
CDR3: CASSVGPTGGTGYTF
size: NA
V: TRBV9
J: TRBJ1-2
D: TRBD1

DNA: TGTGCCAGCAGTTCAGGGGCTCAGCCCCAGCATTTT
CDR3: CASSSGAQPQHF
size: once
V: TRBV27
J: TRBJ1-5
D: NA

DNA: TGTGCCAGCAGTTTTTTTAGGACAGGGGCCAGCACAGATACGCAGTATTTT
CDR3: CASSFFRTGASTDTQYF
size: NA
V: TRBV2
J: TRBJ2-3
D: TRBD1

DNA: TGTGCCAGCAGCTTAGAGAAGTTCGGGGGGCTCAGCACAGATACGCAGTATTTT
CDR3: CASSLEKFGGLSTDTQYF
size: once
V: TRBV7-7
J: TRBJ2-3
D: NA